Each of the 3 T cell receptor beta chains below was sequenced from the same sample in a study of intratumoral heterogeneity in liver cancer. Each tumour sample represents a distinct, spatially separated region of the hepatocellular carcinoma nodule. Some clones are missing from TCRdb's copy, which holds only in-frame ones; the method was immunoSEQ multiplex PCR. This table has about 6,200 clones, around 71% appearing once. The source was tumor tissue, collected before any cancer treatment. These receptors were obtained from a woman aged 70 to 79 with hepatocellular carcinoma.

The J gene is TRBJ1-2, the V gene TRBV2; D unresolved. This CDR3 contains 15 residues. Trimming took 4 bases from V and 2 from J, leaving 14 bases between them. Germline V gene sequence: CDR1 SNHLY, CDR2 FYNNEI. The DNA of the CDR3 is TGTGCCAGCAGTGGGGCCCTTCCGGGGAACTATGGCTACACCTTC. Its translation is CASSGALPGNYGYTF.

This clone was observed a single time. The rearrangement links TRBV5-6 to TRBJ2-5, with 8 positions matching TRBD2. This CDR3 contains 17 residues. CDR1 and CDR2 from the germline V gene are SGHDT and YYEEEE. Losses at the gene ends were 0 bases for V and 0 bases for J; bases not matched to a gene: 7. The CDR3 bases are TGTGCCAGCAGCTTGGCGGGTTGGCGGGGGGACCAAGAGACCCAGTACTTC. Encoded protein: CASSLAGWRGDQETQYF.

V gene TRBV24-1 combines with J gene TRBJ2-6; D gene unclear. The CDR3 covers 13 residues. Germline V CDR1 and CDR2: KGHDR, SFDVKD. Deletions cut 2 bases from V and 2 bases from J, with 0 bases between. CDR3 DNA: TGTGCCACCAGTGATTCTGGGGCCAACGTCCTGACTTTC. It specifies CATSDSGANVLTF.